The clone carrying this T cell receptor (beta chain) turned up a few times. The antigen remains undetermined. This sample stems from a study of T cells after yellow fever vaccination. Points from the study as a whole: Peaking on day 5 versus 15, the secondary response was faster but weaker. Reappearance after the booster was seen for most primary-vaccination clones, at approximately 97% CD4 and more than 80% CD8.

Universal primer sites and UMIs were introduced during 5'RACE template-switching synthesis of TCR cDNA. TCRdb ran MiXCR on the 5' RACE reads and lists one entry per CDR3 protein. The data show approximately 93,000 distinct CDR3 sequences, roughly 5.2% seen once. The V gene end was trimmed by 4 bases and the J gene end by 8 bases; junction bases not matched to a gene: 7. The length of the CDR3 is 12 residues. Germline lookup yields CDR1 GTSNPN and CDR2 SVGIG (reference sequence). The source material was CD8+ T cells sorted from PBMCs, sampled 10 days after the yellow fever booster vaccination. This TCR was sampled from a man in his late teens or twenties who received the YFV17D yellow fever vaccine. The V gene is TRBV30, the J gene TRBJ2-7, with TRBD1 matching over 8 bases. As DNA, the CDR3 is TGTGCCTGGACGCAAGGACAGGGCCAGCAGTACTTC. It is translated as CAWTQGQGQQYF.